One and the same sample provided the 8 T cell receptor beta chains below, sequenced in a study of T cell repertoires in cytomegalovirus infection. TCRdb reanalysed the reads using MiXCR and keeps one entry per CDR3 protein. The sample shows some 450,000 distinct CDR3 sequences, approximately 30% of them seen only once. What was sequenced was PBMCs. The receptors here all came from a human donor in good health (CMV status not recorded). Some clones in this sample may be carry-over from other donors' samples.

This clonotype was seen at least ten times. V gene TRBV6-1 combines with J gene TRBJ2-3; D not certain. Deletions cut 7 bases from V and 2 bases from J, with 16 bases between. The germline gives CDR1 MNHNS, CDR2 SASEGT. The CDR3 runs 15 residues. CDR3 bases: TGTGCCAGCACCCGGGCTAAGACCTACACAGATACGCAGTATTTT. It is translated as CASTRAKTYTDTQYF.

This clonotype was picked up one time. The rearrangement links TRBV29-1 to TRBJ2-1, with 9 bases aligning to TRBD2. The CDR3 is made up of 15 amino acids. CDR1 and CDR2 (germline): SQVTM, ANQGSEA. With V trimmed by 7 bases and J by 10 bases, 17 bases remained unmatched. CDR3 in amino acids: CSGSPSSGVGTEQFF. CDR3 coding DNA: TGCAGCGGATCGCCATCTAGCGGGGTCGGGACGGAGCAGTTCTTC.

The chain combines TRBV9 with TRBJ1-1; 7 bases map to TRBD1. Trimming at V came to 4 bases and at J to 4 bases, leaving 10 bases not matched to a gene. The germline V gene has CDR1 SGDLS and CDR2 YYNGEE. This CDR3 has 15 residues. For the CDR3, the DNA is TGTGCCAGCAGCACAACAGGGGTCGGCATCACTGAAGCTTTCTTT. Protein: CASSTTGVGITEAFF.

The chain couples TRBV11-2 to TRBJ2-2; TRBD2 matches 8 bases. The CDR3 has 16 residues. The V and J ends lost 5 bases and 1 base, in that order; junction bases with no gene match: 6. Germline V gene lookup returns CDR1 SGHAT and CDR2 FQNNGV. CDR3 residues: CASSPRGAQNTGELFF. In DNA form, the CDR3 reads TGTGCCAGCAGCCCGCGGGGGGCTCAGAACACCGGGGAGCTGTTTTTT.

The CDR3 coding sequence is TGTGCCAGCAGTTCGCAGTCCATGAACACTGAAGCTTTCTTT. Protein sequence: CASSSQSMNTEAFF. This chain connects TRBV28 to TRBJ1-1; D not resolved. V lost 4 bases, J lost 0 bases, and 9 bases lay in between. Germline CDR1 is MDHEN and CDR2 is SYDVKM. This CDR3 contains 14 residues.

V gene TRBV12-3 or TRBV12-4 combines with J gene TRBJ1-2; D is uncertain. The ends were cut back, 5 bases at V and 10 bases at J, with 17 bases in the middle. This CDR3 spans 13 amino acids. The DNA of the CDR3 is TGTGCCAGCAGTGCCCTAAGGGATGATTTCTACACCTTC. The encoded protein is CASSALRDDFYTF.

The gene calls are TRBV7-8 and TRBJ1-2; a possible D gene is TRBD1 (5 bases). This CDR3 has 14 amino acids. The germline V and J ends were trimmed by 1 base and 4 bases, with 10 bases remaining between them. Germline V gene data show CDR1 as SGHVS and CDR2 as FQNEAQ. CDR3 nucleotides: TGTGCCAGCAGCTTAGAAAAGGGACCCTATGGCTACACCTTC. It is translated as CASSLEKGPYGYTF.

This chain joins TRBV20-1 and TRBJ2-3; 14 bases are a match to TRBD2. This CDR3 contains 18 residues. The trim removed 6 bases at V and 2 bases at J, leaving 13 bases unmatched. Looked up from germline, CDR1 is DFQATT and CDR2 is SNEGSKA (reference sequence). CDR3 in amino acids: CSAPTSGGAPGHTDTQYF. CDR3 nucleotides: TGCAGTGCCCCGACTAGCGGGGGGGCCCCGGGACACACAGATACGCAGTATTTT.